This T cell receptor (beta chain) derives from a study of shared clonotypes between healthy human individuals. All donors were healthy HIV-negative adults lacking recent acute infections or vaccinations. The germline V and J ends were trimmed by 1 base and 4 bases, with 22 bases remaining between them. Germline CDR1 is SEHNR and CDR2 is FQNEAQ (reference sequence). This CDR3 has 18 amino acids. Assay used: immunoSEQ multiplex PCR; TCRdb lists only in-frame clones, some missing. This table has 2 million to 3 million clones, around 94% appearing once. This rearrangement joins TRBV7-9 to TRBJ2-5, with D tentatively TRBD1 (5 bases). This sequence originates from a man between 18 and 35 years old in good health. Material for sequencing was naive CD4+ T cells sorted from blood. As to subset: CD45RA+ positively selected. The CDR3 is CASSLGGKGHLRGETQYF. The CDR3 DNA is TGTGCCAGCAGCTTAGGCGGAAAAGGACACCTCCGAGGAGAGACCCAGTACTTC.